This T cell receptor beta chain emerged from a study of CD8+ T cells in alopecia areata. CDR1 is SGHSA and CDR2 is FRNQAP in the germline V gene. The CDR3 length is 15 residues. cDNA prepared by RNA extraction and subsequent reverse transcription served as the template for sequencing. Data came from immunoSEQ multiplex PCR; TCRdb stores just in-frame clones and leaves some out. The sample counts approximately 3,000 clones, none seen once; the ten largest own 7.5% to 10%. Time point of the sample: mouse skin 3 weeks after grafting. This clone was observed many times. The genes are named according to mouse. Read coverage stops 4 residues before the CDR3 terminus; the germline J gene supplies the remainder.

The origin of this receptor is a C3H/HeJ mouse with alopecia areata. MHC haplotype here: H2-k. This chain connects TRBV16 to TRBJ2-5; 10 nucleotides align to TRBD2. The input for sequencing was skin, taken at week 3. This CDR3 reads CASSLDGLGEDTQYF. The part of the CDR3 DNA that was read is TGTGCAAGCAGCTTAGACGGACTGGGGGAAGAC.